This T cell receptor (beta chain) was recorded in a study of shared clonotypes between healthy human individuals (dated by TCRdb to 2020 to 2021). Looking at the study overall: A few men and a couple of women, aged 18 to 49 years, made up the cohort. Each donor's leukapheresis produced roughly between roughly 0.9 and 9 billion PBMCs. For each donor, CD4 naive and CD4 memory were each run on three plates, CD8 naive on two plates, and CD8 memory on one plate. To increase sequencing depth and limit assay-specific biases, TCR repertoire library preparation and sequencing were carried out by different laboratories using diverse techniques. Blood TCR repertoires of roughly five healthy adults were deeply sequenced to estimate repertoire size and the extent of clonotype sharing between individuals. General study outcomes and caveats: Based on pairwise subsampling, the degree of clonotype sharing among donors was expected to be affected by sequencing depth. Estimated clonotype richness was generally larger for naive than for memory subsets. Rarefaction of sorted-subset datasets indicated incomplete sequencing despite the large sequencing depth. Sharing across several donors was observed for around 4.8% of naive CD4, less than 4% of naive CD8, 2% to 2.5% of memory CD4, and around 0.4% of memory CD8 clonotypes. Compared with non-shared clonotypes, the clonotypes found in all four sorted-subset donors had higher generation probabilities. The genetic and exposure-history diversity represented was limited by the small number of donors. Sampling was restricted to blood, and TCR repertoires in tissue are likely to differ from TCR repertoires in blood.

Healthy HIV-negative adults with no recently reported acute infections or vaccinations were included as donors. Only Caucasian adults living in Nashville, Tennessee, USA were represented among the donors. CD4+ T cells were enriched by magnetic negative selection; naive cells were then positively selected on CD45RA, and the negative fraction formed the memory subset. After blood collection by leukapheresis, PBMCs were isolated using Ficoll-Histopaque density gradient centrifugation and then cryopreserved in the vapor phase of liquid nitrogen. Analytical flow cytometry was used to check the purity and quantity of each magnetically sorted T cell population. Genomic DNA was isolated from each sorted fraction and quantified by UV absorbance on a Nanodrop 2000c. In the case of this clone: The antigen it binds to is not known. The input lacks base qualities; no much larger clone sits a single base away.

Using the deep immunoSEQ assay, multiplex PCR amplified TCR CDR3 regions from genomic DNA. Extracted genomic DNA from each cell subset was distributed evenly across all wells of several immunoSEQ 96-well plates, and each plate was treated as a replicate. For sorted subsets, each replicate PCR was loaded with 200 to 250 ng genomic DNA, equivalent to some 31,000 T cell genomes. Purified libraries were quantified with a Qubit 3.0 fluorometer, sized on a Bioanalyzer 2100, and re-quantified with the KAPA Library Quantification kit. Each immunoSEQ 96-well plate was sequenced on its own single-read 150-cycle Illumina NextSeq 550 flow cell. On the study's bioinformatics: Because only junctional sequences without quality scores were contained in the immunoSEQ output, filtering matching that applied to full-length reads could not be performed. To assign V/J genes and CDR3, sequences were annotated against IMGT germline references using PyIR, a Python wrapper for IgBLAST v1.9. Reads were removed for weak V/J assignments (E-value above 1e-6), missing CDR3, stop codons, out-of-frame junctions, or ambiguous translated residues. V3J clonotypes were defined by identical inferred V gene, J gene, and CDR3 amino acid sequence. Percentage overlap between repertoires was calculated by dividing the number of shared unique clonotypes by the size of the smaller repertoire. Richness of each repertoire was evaluated using RTK rarefaction, the Chao1 estimator, and Recon v2.1 estimates of unobserved clonotypes. Generation probabilities were computed with OLGA for all TCRbeta clonotypes obtained by the gDNA method from four donors. Not all clones reach the TCRdb copy of this immuneACCESS table, which keeps in-frame sequences only. Checked studies attribute under half of the gap to unresolved V genes and leave the rest unexplained. V, J and clone size are taken as reported in that table, and D and trimming were inferred from the DNA itself. The table for this sample lists over a million clones; approximately 98.5% of them were counted only once. 0.3% to 0.45% of the sample lies in the top ten.

The CDR3 has 16 amino acids, counting the end cysteine and phenylalanine. Only CDR3 DNA remains: 48 bases, in frame from the first base. V ends up 0 bases short and J 2 bases short, with an unmatched junction base count of 2. The germline V gene gives CDR1 as MGHRA and CDR2 as YSYEKL. Recombination connected TRBV4-1 to TRBJ2-1; 9 bases in the middle match TRBD2. What was sequenced was naive CD4+ T cells sorted from blood. Taken with the paper, the label for cell subset or site translates to: CD45RA+ positively selected. This sequence originates from a man aged 25-45 years in good health. The bases read TGCGCCAGCAGCCAAGAAGGCGGGAGGGCCTACAATGAGCAGTTCTTC. It is translated as CASSQEGGRAYNEQFF.